This entry is about one T cell receptor beta chain. Its target is unknown. Profiling relied on immunoSEQ multiplex PCR, and the TCRdb table lists in-frame clones only, not all of them. The repertoire holds 1,400,000 or so clones, with less than 99% as singletons. The sample originates from a study of shared clonotypes between healthy human individuals. Study in general: Researchers assigned three CD4 naive, three CD4 memory, two CD8 naive and one CD8 memory plate to each donor.

The CDR3 sequence is 19 residues long. Overall study findings and caveats: About 5% was the fraction of naive CD4 clonotypes found shared across a few donors.

Memory CD4+ cells were the fraction left after CD45RA+ naive selection. Input material: naive CD4+ T cells sorted from blood. Stated subset: CD45RA+ positively selected. This rearrangement joins TRBV12-2 to TRBJ1-5. TRBV12-2 is a pseudogene segment. This TCR was recovered from a man younger than 40 in good health. The CDR3 protein is CASRLVPLSSAEGNQPQHF. The CDR3 DNA follows: TGTGCAAGTCGCTTAGTACCCCTCAGTTCAGCTGAAGGCAATCAGCCCCAGCATTTT.